Listed below are T cell receptor beta chains from one sample, sequenced in a study of T cells after yellow fever vaccination. TCRdb independently ran MiXCR on the 5' RACE reads; one entry per CDR3 protein. This sample has about 30,000 distinct CDR3 sequences, with 3.5% to 5% found just once. Source: CD8+ T cells sorted from PBMCs, taken 5 days after the yellow fever booster vaccination. These receptors were taken from a man aged 25 to 40 who received the YFV17D yellow fever vaccine. The CDR3 runs from the conserved cysteine through the conserved F or W. A D gene is named only where the DNA matches it firmly. Only some rows state a clone size, as once, few, many or a class for expanded clones.

v_gene: TRBV7-2
d_gene: -
len: 15
j_gene: TRBJ2-7
abundance: many
CDR3nt: TGTGCCAGCAGCCGCCTGACTAGTGGGGTTTACGAGCAGTACTTC
CDR3aa: CASSRLTSGVYEQYF

v_gene: TRBV29-1
d_gene: -
len: 11
j_gene: TRBJ2-7
abundance: many
CDR3nt: TGCAGCGTTGGGGGGGTAGACGAGCAGTACTTC
CDR3aa: CSVGGVDEQYF

v_gene: TRBV9
d_gene: -
len: 18
j_gene: TRBJ2-5
abundance: many
CDR3nt: TGTGCCAGCAGCGTAGGCCTAGCCGCTCCACTACCTCAAGAGACCCAGTACTTC
CDR3aa: CASSVGLAAPLPQETQYF

v_gene: TRBV6-5
d_gene: TRBD1
len: 14
j_gene: TRBJ1-2
abundance: many
CDR3nt: TGTGCCAGCAGTTACTCCGGGACAGCGGATGGCTACACCTTC
CDR3aa: CASSYSGTADGYTF

v_gene: TRBV5-1
d_gene: -
len: 15
j_gene: TRBJ2-3
abundance: many
CDR3nt: TGCGCCAGCAGCCGCGGCGGCGAATTCACAGATACGCAGTATTTT
CDR3aa: CASSRGGEFTDTQYF

v_gene: TRBV7-6
d_gene: TRBD2
len: 15
j_gene: TRBJ2-7
abundance: many
CDR3nt: TGTGCCAGCAGCACTACAGCGGGACTCTCCTACGAGCAGTACTTC
CDR3aa: CASSTTAGLSYEQYF

v_gene: TRBV5-1
d_gene: -
len: 15
j_gene: TRBJ2-3
abundance: many
CDR3nt: TGCGCCAGCAGCTCCGGCGAGGGCAACACAGATACGCAGTATTTT
CDR3aa: CASSSGEGNTDTQYF

v_gene: TRBV6-2/TRBV6-3
d_gene: TRBD2
len: 15
j_gene: TRBJ2-1
abundance: many
CDR3nt: TGTGCCAGCAGTGCGCGGACTAGAGGGATCCATGAGCAGTTCTTC
CDR3aa: CASSARTRGIHEQFF

v_gene: TRBV14
d_gene: -
len: 15
j_gene: TRBJ2-1
abundance: many
CDR3nt: TGTGCCAGCAGCCAAGTCCCCTTTCGACCCAATGAGCAGTTCTTC
CDR3aa: CASSQVPFRPNEQFF

v_gene: TRBV18
d_gene: -
len: 15
j_gene: TRBJ1-5
abundance: -
CDR3nt: TGTGCCAGCTCGTTGCCAGAAGGCAGCAAGCAGCCCCAGCATTTT
CDR3aa: CASSLPEGSKQPQHF

v_gene: TRBV12-3/TRBV12-4
d_gene: TRBD2
len: 15
j_gene: TRBJ2-2
abundance: many
CDR3nt: TGTGCCAGCAGTCCCTGGGCTAGCGGGACCGGGGAGCTGTTTTTT
CDR3aa: CASSPWASGTGELFF

v_gene: TRBV6-5
d_gene: -
len: 14
j_gene: TRBJ2-1
abundance: many
CDR3nt: TGTGCCAGCAGTAGACTAGTAGGCCCAAGGGAGCAGTTCTTC
CDR3aa: CASSRLVGPREQFF

v_gene: TRBV18
d_gene: -
len: 12
j_gene: TRBJ2-3
abundance: many
CDR3nt: TGTGCCAGCTCACCAACCGTTGATACGCAGTATTTT
CDR3aa: CASSPTVDTQYF

v_gene: TRBV4-3
d_gene: -
len: 16
j_gene: TRBJ2-1
abundance: many
CDR3nt: TGCGCCAGCAGCCAGGACGGGACGGACTCCTACAATGAGCAGTTCTTC
CDR3aa: CASSQDGTDSYNEQFF

v_gene: TRBV20-1
d_gene: -
len: 15
j_gene: TRBJ2-3
abundance: many
CDR3nt: TGCAGTGCTATCTACTTAGTCACTAGCACAGATACGCAGTATTTT
CDR3aa: CSAIYLVTSTDTQYF

v_gene: TRBV25-1
d_gene: TRBD1
len: 17
j_gene: TRBJ1-2
abundance: many
CDR3nt: TGTGCCAGCAGTGAAAGGGGTCAACAGGGGGGTTACTATGGCTACACCTTC
CDR3aa: CASSERGQQGGYYGYTF

v_gene: TRBV27
d_gene: -
len: 15
j_gene: TRBJ1-5
abundance: many
CDR3nt: TGTGCCAGCAGTTTATCCCTGCAGCGCAATCAGCCCCAGCATTTT
CDR3aa: CASSLSLQRNQPQHF

v_gene: TRBV19
d_gene: -
len: 15
j_gene: TRBJ2-7
abundance: many
CDR3nt: TGTGCCAGTAGCCTCGGCCAGGCTTCCTTCTACGAGCAGTACTTC
CDR3aa: CASSLGQASFYEQYF

v_gene: TRBV24-1
d_gene: TRBD1
len: 16
j_gene: TRBJ2-2
abundance: many
CDR3nt: TGTGCCACCAGTGATCCGGGACAGGATCGAGTCGGGGAGCTGTTTTTT
CDR3aa: CATSDPGQDRVGELFF

v_gene: TRBV7-6
d_gene: -
len: 16
j_gene: TRBJ2-2
abundance: -
CDR3nt: TGTGCCAGCAGCTTACTTGGGACTCCAAACACCGGGGAGCTGTTTTTT
CDR3aa: CASSLLGTPNTGELFF

v_gene: TRBV12-3/TRBV12-4
d_gene: -
len: 15
j_gene: TRBJ2-7
abundance: many
CDR3nt: TGTGCCAGCAGCCAAACCTACAGGAACGCCTACGAGCAGTACTTC
CDR3aa: CASSQTYRNAYEQYF

v_gene: TRBV7-9
d_gene: -
len: 14
j_gene: TRBJ1-5
abundance: many
CDR3nt: TGTGCCAGCAGCCAGACGGACGTCAATGAGCCCCAGCATTTT
CDR3aa: CASSQTDVNEPQHF

v_gene: TRBV7-8
d_gene: -
len: 16
j_gene: TRBJ1-2
abundance: many
CDR3nt: TGTGCCAGCAGCTCCACAGGGACGGGGCAGCCTTATGGCTACACCTTC
CDR3aa: CASSSTGTGQPYGYTF

v_gene: TRBV6-5
d_gene: -
len: 13
j_gene: TRBJ2-1
abundance: many
CDR3nt: TGTGCCAGCAGTTACTCTGGTTACAATGAGCAGTTCTTC
CDR3aa: CASSYSGYNEQFF

v_gene: TRBV3-1
d_gene: TRBD2
len: 18
j_gene: TRBJ2-7
abundance: many
CDR3nt: TGTGCCAGCAGCCAAGAAACGACTAGCGGGAGATATACAGGGGAGCAGTACTTC
CDR3aa: CASSQETTSGRYTGEQYF

v_gene: TRBV27
d_gene: TRBD2
len: 16
j_gene: TRBJ2-5
abundance: many
CDR3nt: TGTGCCAGCAGTATGACTAGCGGGATACCTCAAGAGACCCAGTACTTC
CDR3aa: CASSMTSGIPQETQYF

v_gene: TRBV6-4
d_gene: -
len: 16
j_gene: TRBJ1-3
abundance: many
CDR3nt: TGTGCCAGCACTAGAAGGCAAAAATACTCTGGAAACACCATATATTTT
CDR3aa: CASTRRQKYSGNTIYF

v_gene: TRBV5-1
d_gene: -
len: 15
j_gene: TRBJ1-1
abundance: many
CDR3nt: TGCGCCAGCAGCTTGTTAGGGAAAGAGGACACTGAAGCTTTCTTT
CDR3aa: CASSLLGKEDTEAFF